This TCR beta chain was sequenced in a study of identical twins. Whole-study findings and limits: Sharing of beta out-of-frame sequences by twins showed a weaker excess.

CDR1 and CDR2 (germline): SEHNR, FQNEAQ (reference sequence). The CDR3 totals 13 residues. V was pared by 3 bases and J by 2 bases, with 8 bases between. TCRdb reanalysed the 5' RACE reads using MiXCR and keeps one entry per CDR3 protein. Found here are 650,000 to 800,000 distinct CDR3 sequences, 8.6% of them singletons; the top ten hold more than 0.75%. The sample holds many counts of this clonotype. Its antigen is currently unknown. These data were also filed under a second study, of yellow fever vaccine responses in identical twins.

The clonotype originates from a woman younger than 35 in good health. The V and J genes are TRBV7-9 and TRBJ2-7, with no clear D. What was sequenced was PBMCs. The CDR3 DNA is TGTGCCAGCAGCTTCGCAGACACCTACGAGCAGTACTTC. Its protein is CASSFADTYEQYF.